These T cell receptor beta chains were read from a single sample in a study of cytomegalovirus exposure and HLA in healthy donors. Sequenced by immunoSEQ multiplex PCR; TCRdb stores in-frame clones only, minus some. The sample consists of roughly 180,000 clones, 77% of them appearing once. Sequenced input: PBMCs. The receptors were gathered from a woman aged 60 to 75 in good health and CMV-seropositive. The CDR3 runs from the conserved cysteine through the conserved F or W. D genes are given only for firm matches. Clone size is given for some rows only: seen once, a few or many times, or a class if the clone is expanded.

j_call v_call clone_size d_call cdr3_aa cdr3_nt
TRBJ2-2 TRBV5-1 NA TRBD1 CASTPRGTGGTGELFF TGCGCCAGCACCCCCAGGGGGACAGGGGGCACCGGGGAGCTGTTTTTT
TRBJ1-1 TRBV19 NA NA CASKARGGYTEAFF TGTGCCAGTAAGGCCCGAGGAGGTTACACTGAAGCTTTCTTT
TRBJ2-7 TRBV28 few NA CASRFNRDSYEQYF TGTGCCAGCAGATTCAACAGGGACTCCTACGAGCAGTACTTC
TRBJ2-3 TRBV6-4 NA TRBD2 CASKAGGTDTQYF TGTGCCAGCAAGGCGGGGGGCACAGATACGCAGTATTTT
TRBJ2-7 TRBV9 NA TRBD1 CASSPTGQGSIYEQYF TGTGCCAGCAGCCCTACGGGACAGGGGAGTATCTACGAGCAGTACTTC
TRBJ1-4 TRBV5-4 NA NA CASSLGGGTTNEKLFF TGTGCCAGCAGCTTGGGCGGGGGGACAACTAATGAAAAACTGTTTTTT
TRBJ2-7 TRBV7-9 NA NA CATRGQTYEQYF TGTGCCACCAGGGGCCAAACCTACGAGCAGTACTTC
TRBJ1-6 TRBV5-5 once NA CASSPGGAGPHSPLHF TGTGCCAGCAGCCCGGGGGGGGCAGGGCCTCATTCACCCCTCCACTTT
TRBJ2-5 TRBV7-2 NA NA CASSLPGAVETQYF TGTGCCAGCAGCTTACCGGGAGCTGTAGAGACCCAGTACTTC
TRBJ1-1 TRBV4-3 medium-sized NA CASSHLTVNTEAFF TGCGCCAGCAGCCATCTAACAGTGAACACTGAAGCTTTCTTT
TRBJ2-7 TRBV19 NA NA CASSIGVSTYEQYF TGTGCCAGTAGTATAGGAGTATCTACGTACGAGCAGTACTTC
TRBJ2-2 TRBV5-1 few NA CASSLLFVPSGELFF TGCGCCAGCAGCTTGTTATTTGTCCCCTCCGGGGAGCTGTTTTTT
TRBJ2-2 TRBV5-6 NA NA CASSRFDIYTGELFF TGTGCCAGCAGCCGATTCGACATTTATACCGGGGAGCTGTTTTTT
TRBJ1-5 TRBV7-9 NA TRBD1 CASSPGTGVDQPQHF TGTGCCAGCAGCCCGGGGACAGGGGTAGATCAGCCCCAGCATTTT
TRBJ1-5 TRBV19 NA NA CASKRSLGANQPQHF TGTGCCAGTAAACGCTCCCTGGGGGCAAATCAGCCCCAGCATTTT
TRBJ2-2 TRBV27 NA NA CASRRANTGELFF TGTGCCAGCAGGCGGGCGAACACCGGGGAGCTGTTTTTT
TRBJ2-6 TRBV7-8 NA TRBD1 CASSLWTGGGSGANVLTF TGTGCCAGCAGCCTATGGACAGGGGGCGGCTCTGGGGCCAACGTCCTGACTTTC
TRBJ2-1 TRBV14 few NA CASSQDHFEQFF TGTGCCAGCAGCCAAGATCATTTTGAGCAGTTCTTC
TRBJ1-2 TRBV21-1 NA NA CASRGGGTGGNYGYTF TGTGCCAGCAGGGGAGGAGGGACAGGGGGGAACTATGGCTACACCTTC
TRBJ1-2 TRBV18 NA NA CASSPSPAEYGYTF TGTGCCAGCTCACCCAGTCCTGCGGAATATGGCTACACCTTC
TRBJ2-5 TRBV18 NA TRBD1 CASSRDRGLETQYF TGTGCCAGCTCACGGGACAGGGGTTTGGAGACCCAGTACTTC
TRBJ1-1 TRBV6-1 NA NA CASSVRNTEAFF TGTGCCAGCAGTGTCAGGAACACTGAAGCTTTCTTT
TRBJ2-7 TRBV5-1 NA NA CASSSGYEQYF TGCGCCAGCAGCTCAGGTTACGAGCAGTACTTC
TRBJ1-5 TRBV6-5 NA NA CASSTGYGNQPQHF TGTGCCAGCAGCACAGGATACGGCAATCAGCCCCAGCATTTT
TRBJ2-5 TRBV30 NA TRBD1 CAWAGAGGQETQYF TGTGCCTGGGCCGGGGCAGGGGGACAAGAGACCCAGTACTTC
TRBJ1-1 TRBV7-9 few NA CASSPPRGQGTEAFF TGTGCCAGCAGCCCGCCAAGAGGGCAGGGGACTGAAGCTTTCTTT
TRBJ1-1 TRBV2 NA NA CASTTGSMNTEAFF TGTGCCAGCACCACGGGATCTATGAACACTGAAGCTTTCTTT
TRBJ1-1 TRBV18 NA NA CASSPQRGQNTEAFF TGTGCCAGCTCACCACAAAGGGGTCAAAACACTGAAGCTTTCTTT
TRBJ2-7 TRBV30 NA NA CAWSVSGQEGYF TGTGCCTGGAGTGTAAGTGGGCAGGAGGGGTACTTC
TRBJ2-7 TRBV19 NA NA CASSRTGVGYEQYF TGTGCCAGTAGTAGGACCGGGGTGGGCTACGAGCAGTACTTC
TRBJ2-7 TRBV10-3 NA NA CAISPPRGGVEQYF TGTGCCATCAGCCCCCCAAGGGGGGGAGTCGAGCAGTACTTC
TRBJ2-7 TRBV30 NA NA CAWSVGVPSYEQYF TGTGCCTGGAGTGTGGGAGTTCCCTCCTACGAGCAGTACTTC
TRBJ2-3 TRBV5-4 NA TRBD2 CASSFRRLAGTDTQYF TGTGCCAGCAGCTTCCGTAGACTAGCGGGCACAGATACGCAGTATTTT
TRBJ1-1 TRBV6-5 NA NA CASSPMGSEAFF TGTGCCAGCAGTCCCATGGGCTCTGAAGCTTTCTTT
TRBJ2-5 TRBV19 NA TRBD1 CASRLGAGGETQYF TGTGCCAGCCGATTAGGAGCAGGGGGAGAGACCCAGTACTTC
TRBJ2-1 TRBV5-1 few TRBD2 CASGGLAGDNEQFF TGCGCCAGCGGAGGACTAGCGGGGGATAATGAGCAGTTCTTC
TRBJ1-6 TRBV30 NA NA CAWSLLGPLHF TGTGCCTGGAGTCTGCTGGGCCCCCTCCACTTT
TRBJ2-2 TRBV11-1 NA TRBD1 CASSLMAGGLANTGELFF TGTGCCAGCAGCTTGATGGCAGGGGGCTTAGCGAACACCGGGGAGCTGTTTTTT
TRBJ2-1 TRBV7-2 NA NA CASSLKTKAGVFFYNEQFF TGTGCCAGCAGCTTAAAAACCAAAGCGGGCGTGTTTTTTTACAATGAGCAGTTCTTC